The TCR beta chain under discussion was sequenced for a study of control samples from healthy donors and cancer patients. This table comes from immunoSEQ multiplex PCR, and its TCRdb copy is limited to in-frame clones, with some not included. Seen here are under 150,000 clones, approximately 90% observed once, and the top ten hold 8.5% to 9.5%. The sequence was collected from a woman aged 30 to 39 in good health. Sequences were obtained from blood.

The CDR3 DNA is TGTGCCAGCAGCAGAAAGGGTGAAGCTTTCTTT. Protein product: CASSRKGEAFF. This chain links TRBV25-1 with TRBJ1-1, with unresolved D. Germline V gene sequence: CDR1 MGHDK, CDR2 SYGVNS. V was clipped by 6 bases and J by 7 bases, with 9 bases between them. The CDR3 covers 11 residues.